The 18 T cell receptor beta chains below all came from one sample that was sequenced in a study of human T cells and chemical hapten exposure. The time point was: patch test 1, 2 weeks after DPC sensitization. This sample's treatment: therapeutic diphenylcyclopropenone sensitization with weekly scalp DPC. TCRdb reprocessed the RACE reads with MiXCR, giving one entry per CDR3 protein. This table holds fewer than 500,000 distinct CDR3 sequences, approximately 4.4% found once. This material consisted of whole blood, taken in connection with sensitization to the hapten diphenylcyclopropenone (DPC). The origin of the receptors is a woman in her 50s with alopecia areata. Some clones in this sample may be carry-over from other donors' samples.

This clonotype occurred many times. The V call is TRBV29-1, the J call TRBJ1-5; 8 bases fit TRBD1. Germline V gene sequence: CDR1 SQVTM, CDR2 ANQGSEA. V gave up 7 bases and J gave up 6 bases; unmatched junction bases: 8. The CDR3 has 13 amino acids. CDR3 DNA: TGCAGCGCCCGGACAGGGACGGGTCAGCCCCAGCATTTT. This encodes CSARTGTGQPQHF.

This sequence joins TRBV4-1 and TRBJ2-1; 10 nucleotides align to TRBD2. The germline V gene encodes CDR1 MGHRA and CDR2 YSYEKL. There are 16 residues in the CDR3. V dropped 3 bases and J dropped 7; count of bases not matched to a gene: 9. CDR3 DNA sequence: TGCGCCAGCAGCCACCCAGGAGCGGGGGGGCGAAATGAGCAGTTCTTC. This gives the protein CASSHPGAGGRNEQFF.

This clonotype appeared many times. This chain connects TRBV29-1 to TRBJ2-2; 7 nucleotides align to TRBD1. The germline gives CDR1 SQVTM, CDR2 ANQGSEA. The CDR3 extends over 14 amino acids. V shed 5 bases, J shed 1 base, and the junction held 4 bases outside the gene matches. The CDR3 sequence: CSVRTGENTGELFF. CDR3 sequence (DNA): TGCAGCGTTCGGACAGGAGAGAACACCGGGGAGCTGTTTTTT.

This clonotype was found many times. The rearrangement uses TRBV13 and TRBJ1-2, with no clear D. This CDR3 is 13 amino acids long. Between the trimmed V and J ends, which lost 2 bases and 8 bases, there was a span of 12 bases. Per the germline V gene, CDR1 is PRHDT and CDR2 is FYEKMQ (reference sequence). The CDR3 reads CASSLKGGYGYTF. The CDR3 DNA reads TGTGCCAGCAGCTTAAAGGGAGGCTACGGCTACACCTTC.

The rearrangement uses TRBV24-1 and TRBJ2-3; 7 nucleotides line up with TRBD1. The CDR3 consists of 14 residues. J lost 3 bases, V lost 6 bases, and 5 bases had no gene match. Germline values: CDR1 KGHDR, CDR2 SFDVKD. In DNA, the CDR3 is TGTGCCACCAGTAGAAGGGGGCAAACAGATACGCAGTATTTT. Its translation is CATSRRGQTDTQYF.

This clonotype was seen a handful of times. The chain couples TRBV3-1 to TRBJ2-7, with 10 bases identical to TRBD2. Germline-derived CDR1 and CDR2 are LGHDT and YNNKEL (reference sequence). The trim removed 1 base at V and 5 bases at J, leaving 5 bases unmatched. There are 15 residues in the CDR3. The CDR3 here is CASSQAGTSDHEQYF. The CDR3 coding sequence is TGTGCCAGCAGCCAAGCCGGGACTAGCGACCACGAGCAGTACTTC.

This clonotype was counted at least ten times. The chain joins TRBV12-3 or TRBV12-4 to TRBJ1-1; a weak D match, TRBD1 (5 bases). V was pared by 5 bases and J by 4 bases, with 14 bases between. The CDR3 length is 14 residues. The CDR3 is CASSPTGTPTEAFF. Written as DNA, the CDR3 is TGTGCCAGCAGTCCGACCGGGACCCCCACTGAAGCTTTCTTT.

V gene TRBV28 combines with J gene TRBJ2-1; D gene unclear. The ends were cut back, 5 bases at V and 8 bases at J, with 7 bases in the middle. Germline V CDR1 and CDR2: MDHEN, SYDVKM. The CDR3 covers 11 residues. CDR3 bases: TGTGCCAGCAGTCCCTTCTATGAGCAGTTCTTC. Translated, it gives CASSPFYEQFF.

There are many counts of this clonotype. The chain has TRBV21-1 and TRBJ2-4; the table calls TRBD1, which could not be checked here. TRBV21-1 is recorded as a pseudogene. The CDR3 totals 19 residues. CDR3 loop: CASSKDRRRGGGAKNIQYF. The CDR3 DNA reads TGTGCCAGCAGCAAAGATCGGCGCAGGGGCGGAGGAGCCAAAAACATTCAGTACTTC.

At least ten counts were recorded for this clonotype. This sequence joins TRBV27 and TRBJ1-2; D not resolved. CDR1 and CDR2 from the germline V gene are MNHEY and SMNVEV (reference sequence). The CDR3 runs to 14 residues. V was shortened by 6 bases and J by 5 bases, with 16 bases between the two germline ends. CDR3 DNA: TGTGCCAGCAGCCCGACACAAGACCAATATGGCTACACCTTC. Its translation: CASSPTQDQYGYTF.

Remarks on this clonotype: Germline and junction disagree at one end, which may indicate a read error. The chain combines TRBV7-2 with TRBJ2-2; no clear D. The CDR3 is 13 amino acids. Germline CDR1 and CDR2: SGHTA and FQGNSA. The CDR3 DNA reads TGTGCCAGCAGCCCCACGAACATCGGGGAGCTGTTTTTT. It specifies CASSPTNIGELFF.

This clonotype was counted between two and nine times. This sequence joins TRBV2 and TRBJ2-3; 7 bases are a match to TRBD2. This CDR3 has 16 residues. J gave up 0 bases and V 6 bases, and 9 bases lay outside the gene matches. The V gene's germline CDR1 is SNHLY and CDR2 FYNNEI. The CDR3: CASSPGGVLSTDTQYF. CDR3 bases: TGTGCCAGCAGCCCTGGGGGGGTTCTAAGCACAGATACGCAGTATTTT.

This clonotype was counted only a few times. The chain employs TRBV4-3 and TRBJ2-3, with TRBD2 matching over 8 bases. V lost 0 bases to trimming and J lost 4 bases; unmatched junction nucleotides: 6. Germline lookup yields CDR1 LGHNA and CDR2 YSLEER. The CDR3 is 16 amino acids. The CDR3 region is CASSQEGQRGPDTQYF. The DNA of the CDR3 is TGCGCCAGCAGCCAAGAGGGCCAGCGGGGGCCAGATACGCAGTATTTT.

V and J are TRBV4-3 and TRBJ2-1; TRBD2 matches at 11 bases. After removal of 4 bases from V and 8 bases from J, the junction contained 7 bases not matched to a gene. The CDR3 loop spans 15 amino acids. CDR1 and CDR2 (germline): LGHNA, YSLEER. CDR3 residues: CASSRQISGRDEQFF. The CDR3 bases are TGCGCCAGCAGCCGACAAATTAGCGGGAGGGATGAGCAGTTCTTC.

This clonotype has a count of ten or more. The chain couples TRBV7-2 to TRBJ1-1; 8 bases agree with TRBD1. Per the germline V gene, CDR1 is SGHTA and CDR2 is FQGNSA. The CDR3 runs 14 residues. V was clipped by 6 bases and J by 1 base; unmatched bases: 4. CDR3 in amino acids: CASSSQGANTEAFF. The DNA of the CDR3 is TGTGCCAGCAGTTCCCAGGGGGCGAACACTGAAGCTTTCTTT.

This clonotype was observed at least ten times. The V and J genes are TRBV20-1 and TRBJ1-4, with no clear D. Germline CDR1 is DFQATT and CDR2 is SNEGSKA (reference sequence). The CDR3 extends over 14 amino acids. Trimming cost V 7 bases and J 0 bases, with 12 bases left between them. The CDR3 spells CSVPRGSTNEKLFF. The CDR3 nucleotides are TGCAGTGTCCCCCGAGGGTCAACTAATGAAAAACTGTTTTTT.

This clonotype was observed at least ten times. The V and J genes are TRBV10-2 and TRBJ1-3; D gene uncertain. The germline CDR1 and CDR2 sequences are WSHSY and SAAADI. Trimming took off 2 bases at V and 2 bases at J, with 7 bases between the two ends. This CDR3 is built from 14 residues. The CDR3 DNA sequence: TGCGCCAGCAGTGAGGAGGCGGCTGGAAACACCATATATTTT. Translation: CASSEEAAGNTIYF.

Many counts were recorded for this clonotype. V gene TRBV28 combines with J gene TRBJ1-6; 7 nucleotides agree with TRBD1. The length of the CDR3 is 15 residues. Germline-derived CDR1 and CDR2 are MDHEN and SYDVKM. V lost 7 bases to trimming and J lost 8 bases; unmatched junction nucleotides: 11. CDR3 nucleotides: TGTGCCAGCACTCTTCCCGGGACAGAGTATTCACCCCTCCACTTT. Amino acid sequence: CASTLPGTEYSPLHF.